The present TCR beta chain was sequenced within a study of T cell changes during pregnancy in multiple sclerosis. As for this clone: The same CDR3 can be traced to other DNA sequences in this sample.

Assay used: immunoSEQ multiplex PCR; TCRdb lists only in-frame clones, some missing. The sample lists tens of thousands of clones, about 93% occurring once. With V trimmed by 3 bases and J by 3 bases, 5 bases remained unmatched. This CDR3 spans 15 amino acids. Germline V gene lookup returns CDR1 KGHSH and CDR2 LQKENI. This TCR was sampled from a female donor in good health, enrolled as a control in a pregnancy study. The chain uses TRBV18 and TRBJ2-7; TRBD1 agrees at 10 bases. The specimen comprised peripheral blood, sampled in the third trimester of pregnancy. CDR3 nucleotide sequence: TGTGCCAGCTCACCCCCGGGACAGGGGCTCTACGAGCAGTACTTC. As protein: CASSPPGQGLYEQYF. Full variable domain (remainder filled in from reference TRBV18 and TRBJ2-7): NAGVMQNPRHLVRRRGQEARLRCSPMKGHSHVYWYRQLPEEGLKFMVYLQKENIIDESGMPKERFSAEFPKEGPSILRIQQVVRGDSAAYFCASSPPGQGLYEQYFGPGTRLTVT.